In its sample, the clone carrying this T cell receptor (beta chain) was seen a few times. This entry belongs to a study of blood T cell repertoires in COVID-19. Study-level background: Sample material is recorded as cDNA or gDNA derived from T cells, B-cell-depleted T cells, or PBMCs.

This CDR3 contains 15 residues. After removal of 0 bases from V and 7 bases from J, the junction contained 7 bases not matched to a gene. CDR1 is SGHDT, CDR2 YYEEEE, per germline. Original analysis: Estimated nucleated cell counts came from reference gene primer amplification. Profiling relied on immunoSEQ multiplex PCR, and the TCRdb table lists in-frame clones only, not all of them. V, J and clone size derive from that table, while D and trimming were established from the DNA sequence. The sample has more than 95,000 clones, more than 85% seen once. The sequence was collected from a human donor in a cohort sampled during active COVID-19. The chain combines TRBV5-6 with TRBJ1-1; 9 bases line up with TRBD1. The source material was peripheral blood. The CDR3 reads CASSLEGTGFGEAFF. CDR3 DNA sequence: TGTGCCAGCAGCTTGGAAGGGACAGGGTTTGGTGAAGCTTTCTTT.